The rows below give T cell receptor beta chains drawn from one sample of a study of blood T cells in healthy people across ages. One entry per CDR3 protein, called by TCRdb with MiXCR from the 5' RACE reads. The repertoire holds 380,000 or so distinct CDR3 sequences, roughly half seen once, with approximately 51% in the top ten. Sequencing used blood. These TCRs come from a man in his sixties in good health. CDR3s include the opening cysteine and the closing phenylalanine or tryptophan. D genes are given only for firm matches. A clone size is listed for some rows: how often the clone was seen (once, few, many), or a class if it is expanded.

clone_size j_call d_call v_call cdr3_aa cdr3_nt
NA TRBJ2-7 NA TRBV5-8 CASSLAADGVYEQYF TGTGCCAGCAGCTTGGCCGCGGACGGGGTCTACGAGCAGTACTTC
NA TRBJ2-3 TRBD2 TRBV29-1 CSVEVAGGTDTQYF TGCAGCGTTGAAGTTGCGGGAGGCACAGATACGCAGTATTTT
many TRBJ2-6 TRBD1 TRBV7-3 CASSPGGSSGANVLTF TGTGCCAGCAGCCCAGGGGGTAGCTCTGGGGCCAACGTCCTGACTTTC
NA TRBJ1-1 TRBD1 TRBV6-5 CASNKQGVNTEAFF TGTGCCAGCAATAAACAGGGGGTGAACACTGAAGCTTTCTTT
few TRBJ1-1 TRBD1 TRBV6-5 CASSYGRQGLTEAFF TGTGCCAGCAGTTACGGGAGACAGGGTTTAACTGAAGCTTTCTTT
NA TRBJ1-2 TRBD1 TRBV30 CAWSEQGAGGYTF TGTGCCTGGAGTGAACAGGGGGCAGGTGGCTACACCTTC
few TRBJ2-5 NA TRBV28 CASNQRENGETQYF TGTGCCAGCAATCAGCGCGAGAATGGGGAGACCCAGTACTTC
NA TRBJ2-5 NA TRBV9 CASSSQGYNEQYF TGTGCCAGCAGCTCGCAGGGTTACAATGAGCAGTACTTC
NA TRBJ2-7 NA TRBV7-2 CASSLITDYEQYF TGTGCCAGCAGCTTAATCACGGACTACGAGCAGTACTTC
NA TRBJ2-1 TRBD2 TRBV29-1 CSVRGRNEQFF TGCAGCGTGCGGGGGAGGAATGAGCAGTTCTTC
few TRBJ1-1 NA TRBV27 CASSLSTGLNTEAFF TGTGCCAGCAGTTTGTCTACAGGGTTGAACACTGAAGCTTTCTTT
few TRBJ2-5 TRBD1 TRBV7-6 CASSQARGLGQETQYF TGTGCCAGCAGCCAAGCCAGGGGGCTGGGGCAAGAGACCCAGTACTTC
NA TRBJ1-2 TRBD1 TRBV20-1 CSAAGGNYGYTF TGCAGTGCGGCAGGGGGGAACTATGGCTACACCTTC
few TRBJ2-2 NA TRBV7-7 CASSRNTGELFF TGTGCTAGCAGCCGTAACACCGGGGAGCTGTTTTTT
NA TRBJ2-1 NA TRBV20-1 CSARGMRGRYNEQFF TGCAGTGCTAGAGGCATGAGGGGCCGGTACAATGAGCAGTTCTTC
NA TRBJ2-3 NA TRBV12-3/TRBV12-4 CASSPPRRYSTDTQYF TGTGCCAGCAGTCCCCCCCGGCGATATAGCACAGATACGCAGTATTTT
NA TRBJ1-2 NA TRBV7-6 CASSDQQGLGGYTF TGTGCCAGCAGCGACCAACAGGGTTTAGGGGGCTACACCTTC
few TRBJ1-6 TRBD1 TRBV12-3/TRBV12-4 CASSPSGQVYNSPLHF TGTGCCAGCAGTCCGTCCGGACAGGTCTATAATTCACCCCTCCACTTT
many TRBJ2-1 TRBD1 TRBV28 CASSALTGLGEQFF TGTGCCAGCAGTGCCTTGACAGGGTTGGGTGAGCAGTTCTTC
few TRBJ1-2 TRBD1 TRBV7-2 CASSSLGTGHGYTF TGTGCCAGCAGCTCGCTAGGGACAGGCCATGGCTACACCTTC
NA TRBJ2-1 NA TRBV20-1 CSALRRGWRTNEQFF TGCAGTGCCCTTAGGAGGGGATGGCGAACGAATGAGCAGTTCTTC
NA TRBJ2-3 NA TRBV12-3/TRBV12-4 CASSFAISDTQYF TGTGCCAGCAGTTTCGCTATCTCAGATACGCAGTATTTT
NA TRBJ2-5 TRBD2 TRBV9 CASSVGGSGSKETQYF TGTGCCAGCAGCGTAGGGGGTAGCGGGAGTAAAGAGACCCAGTACTTC
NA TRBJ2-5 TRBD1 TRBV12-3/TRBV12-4 CASSTGQGRDEQYF TGTGCCAGCAGTACGGGACAGGGGAGAGATGAGCAGTACTTC
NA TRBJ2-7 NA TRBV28 CASSLMAYGSMGDEQYF TGTGCCAGCAGTCTAATGGCCTACGGTTCCATGGGTGACGAGCAGTACTTC
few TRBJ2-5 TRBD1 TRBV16 CASSRDRRKTQYF TGTGCCAGCAGCCGGGACAGGAGGAAGACCCAGTACTTC
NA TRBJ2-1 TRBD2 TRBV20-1 CSANSGSSYEQFF TGCAGTGCTAATAGCGGGAGCTCTTATGAGCAGTTCTTC
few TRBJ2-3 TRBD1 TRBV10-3 CAISATGGAGDTQYF TGTGCCATCAGCGCCACAGGGGGCGCGGGGGATACGCAGTATTTT
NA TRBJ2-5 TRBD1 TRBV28 CASTRDRDQETQYF TGTGCCAGTACTCGGGACAGGGACCAAGAGACCCAGTACTTC
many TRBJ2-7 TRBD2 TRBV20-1 CSARRFTASGRYGGFEQYF TGCAGTGCTAGACGTTTTACGGCTAGCGGGAGGTACGGGGGATTCGAGCAGTACTTC
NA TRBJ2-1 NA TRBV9 CASSVARTFNEQFF TGTGCCAGCAGCGTAGCTCGGACTTTCAATGAGCAGTTCTTC
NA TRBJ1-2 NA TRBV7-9 CASSSQTDYGYTF TGTGCCAGCAGCTCTCAGACAGACTATGGCTACACCTTC
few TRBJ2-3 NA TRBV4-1 CASSGGVLVSTDTQYF TGCGCCAGCAGCGGGGGTGTATTGGTATCCACAGATACGCAGTATTTT
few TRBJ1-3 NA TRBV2 CASRSTGHSGNTIYF TGTGCCAGCAGGTCGACAGGCCACTCTGGAAACACCATATATTTT
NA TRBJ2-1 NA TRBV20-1 CSAPKGQEQFF TGCAGTGCCCCAAAGGGACAAGAGCAGTTCTTC
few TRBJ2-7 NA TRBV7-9 CASSFGQSREQYF TGTGCCAGCAGCTTTGGGCAATCGAGGGAGCAGTACTTC
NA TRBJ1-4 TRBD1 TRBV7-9 CASSSGQPNEKLFF TGTGCCAGCAGCTCGGGACAGCCTAATGAAAAACTGTTTTTT
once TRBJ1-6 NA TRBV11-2 CASSLGQPNSPLHF TGTGCCAGCAGCTTGGGGCAGCCTAATTCACCCCTCCACTTT
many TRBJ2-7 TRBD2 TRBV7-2 CASSVRGNYEQYF TGTGCCAGCAGCGTGCGGGGGAACTACGAGCAGTACTTC
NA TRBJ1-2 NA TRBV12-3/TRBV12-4 CASSRDGLYGYTF TGTGCCAGCAGTCGGGACGGACTCTATGGCTACACCTTC
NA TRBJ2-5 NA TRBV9 CASNPSPTHNEQYF TGTGCCAGCAACCCTAGCCCGACACACAATGAGCAGTACTTC
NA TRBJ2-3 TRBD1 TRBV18 CASSPGQGVTDTQYF TGTGCCAGCTCACCCGGCCAGGGGGTAACAGATACGCAGTATTTT
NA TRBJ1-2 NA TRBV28 CASSLSEVVGYTF TGTGCCAGCAGTTTATCCGAGGTTGTCGGCTACACCTTC
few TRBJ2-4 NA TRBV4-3 CASSQDPGRGTTKNIQYF TGCGCCAGCAGCCAAGATCCTGGTAGGGGAACAACCAAAAACATTCAGTACTTC
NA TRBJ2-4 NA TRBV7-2 CASSQSPGTRRYF TGTGCCAGCAGCCAGTCCCCGGGGACCCGCAGGTACTTC
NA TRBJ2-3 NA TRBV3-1 CASSQGGGVDTQYF TGTGCCAGCAGCCAAGGGGGCGGGGTCGATACGCAGTATTTT
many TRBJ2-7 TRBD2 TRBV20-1 CSAIPREGLNEQYF TGCAGTGCTATCCCCCGGGAGGGCCTAAACGAGCAGTACTTC
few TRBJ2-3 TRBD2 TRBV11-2 CASSPKRGGIGDTQYF TGTGCCAGCAGCCCTAAACGGGGGGGCATCGGGGATACGCAGTATTTT
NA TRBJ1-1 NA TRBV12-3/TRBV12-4 CASRENFAPTTEAFF TGTGCCAGCAGGGAAAACTTCGCCCCGACCACTGAAGCTTTCTTT
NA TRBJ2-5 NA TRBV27 CASSPGLYAQYF TGTGCCAGCAGTCCGGGCCTATACGCGCAGTACTTC
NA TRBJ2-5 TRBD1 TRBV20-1 CSPKSGTGGITGTQYF TGCAGTCCCAAATCCGGGACAGGGGGTATCACGGGGACCCAGTACTTC